What follows are 5 T cell receptor beta chains derived from one specimen sequenced in a study of chemoradiotherapy in HPV16-positive cancers. The method was immunoSEQ multiplex PCR; TCRdb's version includes in-frame clones alone and lacks a portion of them. The sample yields approximately 15,000 clones, about 91% seen once. The source material was blood, sampled from a patient who underwent chemoradiotherapy. Receptors were obtained from a human donor with HPV-associated anogenital cancer.

V gene TRBV27 combines with J gene TRBJ2-2, with 9 bases identical to TRBD1. Germline CDR1 and CDR2: MNHEY and SMNVEV (reference sequence). Trimming at V came to 8 bases and at J to 4 bases, leaving 5 bases not matched to a gene. This CDR3 is 14 amino acids long. The CDR3 spells CASARDRVTGELFF. The CDR3 region has the DNA TGTGCCAGCGCCCGGGACAGGGTCACCGGGGAGCTGTTTTTT.

This sequence joins TRBV7-9 and TRBJ2-1; 7 bases agree with TRBD1. Germline CDR1 is SEHNR and CDR2 is FQNEAQ (reference sequence). CDR3 length: 15 amino acids. V lost 5 bases to trimming and J lost 3 bases; unmatched junction nucleotides: 7. CDR3 region: CASSQTGFNYNEQFF. CDR3 in DNA: TGTGCCAGCAGCCAGACAGGGTTTAACTACAATGAGCAGTTCTTC.

The chain carries TRBV5-1 and TRBJ1-6; the D is unclear. Per germline, CDR1 SGHRS and CDR2 YFSETQ. The CDR3 sequence is 15 residues long. V shed 3 bases and J shed 6 bases, with 13 bases lying between them. This chain's CDR3 is CASSSYADGNSPLHF. The CDR3 DNA follows: TGCGCCAGCAGCTCTTATGCGGACGGTAATTCACCCCTCCACTTT.

This chain uses TRBV6-5 with TRBJ2-5; TRBD1 or TRBD2 may be the D gene (5 bases each). The CDR3 length is 16 residues. CDR1 and CDR2 (germline): MNHEY, SVGAGI. V gave up 4 bases and J gave up 5 bases, with 20 bases separating them. The CDR3 DNA follows: TGTGCCAGCAGTTTTACCCCCCCCCGGGGACGGGAGACCCAGTACTTC. Protein product: CASSFTPPRGRETQYF.

This rearrangement joins TRBV28 to TRBJ2-1, with TRBD2 identical over 11 bases. V was clipped by 4 bases and J by 6 bases; unmatched bases: 11. The CDR3 extends over 17 amino acids. The germline CDR1 and CDR2 sequences are MDHEN and SYDVKM. The CDR3 DNA follows: TGTGCCAGCAGTTCCTTCATCAGGCTAGCGGGAGGCAATGAGCAGTTCTTC. It translates to CASSSFIRLAGGNEQFF.